A single sample gave rise to the 17 T cell receptor beta chains below, sequenced in a study of T cell responses to AZD1222 COVID-19 vaccine. Clones were sequenced by immunoSEQ multiplex PCR, and TCRdb holds only the in-frame ones, with some missing. Of about 100,000 clones listed, around 90% are singletons. The sequenced sample was peripheral blood, obtained on day 0 of AZD1222 vaccination. These TCRs come from an adult in good health.

The chain employs TRBV5-4 and TRBJ1-5; weak D call: TRBD1 (6 bases). Deletions cut 0 bases from V and 5 bases from J, with 12 bases between. The CDR3 loop spans 15 amino acids. CDR1 SGHNT and CDR2 YYREEE come from the germline V gene (reference sequence). CDR3 nucleotides: TGTGCCAGCAGCTTGGCGGGGGCAGTGGATCAGCCCCAGCATTTT. Protein product: CASSLAGAVDQPQHF.

V and J are TRBV15 and TRBJ1-1, with D hard to call. The CDR3 is 15 amino acids. V was cut by 0 bases and J by 4 bases, with 12 bases left in between. CDR1 and CDR2 from the germline V gene are LNHNV and YYDKDF (reference sequence). The CDR3 protein is CATSRDRQHGTEAFF. CDR3 DNA sequence: TGTGCCACCAGCAGAGATCGGCAGCATGGCACTGAAGCTTTCTTT.

The chain has TRBV19 and TRBJ1-1; TRBD1 agrees at 9 bases. CDR3 size: 14 residues. The V gene end was trimmed by 4 bases and the J gene end by 4 bases; junction bases not matched to a gene: 4. Germline CDR1 and CDR2: LNHDA and SQIVND (reference sequence). The CDR3 DNA reads as TGTGCCAGTAGTAACAGGGGGCGCAGCACTGAAGCTTTCTTT. Its translation is CASSNRGRSTEAFF.

The sample holds one count of this clone. The chain recombines TRBV14 with TRBJ1-1; 8 positions match TRBD1. The CDR3 length is 14 residues. J gave up 4 bases and V 4 bases, and 5 bases lay outside the gene matches. Per germline, CDR1 SGHDN and CDR2 FVKESK. In nucleotides, the CDR3 is TGTGCCAGCAGCCTGTTTACAGGGGGCACTGAAGCTTTCTTT. Protein sequence: CASSLFTGGTEAFF.

The chain recombines TRBV7-2 with TRBJ2-7; D gene ambiguous. Germline V CDR1 and CDR2: SGHTA, FQGNSA. The CDR3 runs to 13 residues. Trimming cost V 1 base and J 5 bases, with 9 bases left between them. DNA for the CDR3: TGTGCCAGCAGCTTAGATTTTTCCGACGAGCAGTACTTC. This gives the protein CASSLDFSDEQYF.

The chain links TRBV7-9 to TRBJ1-5, with D hard to call. The CDR3 spans 13 residues. Germline V CDR1 and CDR2: SEHNR, FQNEAQ (reference sequence). Trimming left V 2 bases short and J 4 bases short, with 6 bases between. DNA of the CDR3: TGTGCCAGCAGCTTAATGGGAAATCAGCCCCAGCATTTT. Translation gives CASSLMGNQPQHF.

The gene calls are TRBV27 and TRBJ2-7, with TRBD2 identical over 8 bases. The ends lost 7 bases at V and 2 bases at J; junction bases unmatched: 10. Germline V gives CDR1 MNHEY, CDR2 SMNVEV (reference sequence). The CDR3 has 15 residues. Written as DNA, the CDR3 is TGTGCCAGCACTCATAGCGGGGCTATTCCCTACGAGCAGTACTTC. It specifies CASTHSGAIPYEQYF.

The CDR3 coding sequence is TGTGCCAGTCACTCCGCAGGGAACACTGAAGCTTTCTTT. It codes for CASHSAGNTEAFF. The gene calls are TRBV12-3 or TRBV12-4 and TRBJ1-1; D gene uncertain. V was trimmed by 9 bases and J by 1 base, leaving 12 bases between them. The CDR3 is made up of 13 amino acids.

The chain carries TRBV15 and TRBJ2-7; possibly TRBD2 for D (5 bases). The CDR3 totals 13 residues. Germline CDR1 reads LNHNV; CDR2 reads YYDKDF (reference sequence). Trimming removed 4 bases from V and 2 bases from J, with 9 bases in between. CDR3: CATSNEEAYEQYF. CDR3 DNA: TGTGCCACCAGCAACGAGGAGGCCTACGAGCAGTACTTC.

This chain connects TRBV29-1 to TRBJ2-3; TRBD2 is a possible D gene (6 bases). Trimming cost V 3 bases and J 5 bases, with 6 bases left between them. The germline CDR1 and CDR2 sequences are SQVTM and ANQGSEA. This CDR3 comprises 11 residues. In DNA, the CDR3 is TGCAGCGTTGACGGGGGAGATACGCAGTATTTT. Residues: CSVDGGDTQYF.

V is TRBV20-1 and J is TRBJ2-4, with D hard to call. In germline, CDR1 is DFQATT, CDR2 SNEGSKA (reference sequence). The CDR3 is 14 amino acids. Trimming removed 6 bases from V and 5 bases from J, with 17 bases in between. CDR3 nucleotides: TGCAGTGCGAGTCCCGGCACCCGGCAAAACATTCAGTACTTC. This translates into CSASPGTRQNIQYF.

The chain employs TRBV29-1 and TRBJ2-1; a weak D match, TRBD2 (6 bases). Trimming took 7 bases from V and 2 from J, leaving 21 bases between them. This CDR3 is built from 16 residues. Germline V gene data show CDR1 as SQVTM and CDR2 as ANQGSEA. CDR3 residues: CSAPRGMQRTYNEQFF. The CDR3 DNA follows: TGCAGCGCCCCCCGGGGGATGCAGAGAACCTACAATGAGCAGTTCTTC.

The chain uses TRBV19 and TRBJ1-2; TRBD1 might be the D (6 bases). V was clipped by 3 bases and J by 6 bases, with 17 bases between them. The length of the CDR3 is 15 residues. Germline V CDR1 and CDR2: LNHDA, SQIVND (reference sequence). The CDR3 DNA reads TGTGCCAGTAGTATTGGTGAGACAGGACTTAATGGCTACACCTTC. It is translated as CASSIGETGLNGYTF.

The chain couples TRBV7-2 to TRBJ2-1; TRBD2 is a possible D gene (5 bases). The germline V gene has CDR1 SGHTA and CDR2 FQGNSA. The CDR3 is made up of 15 amino acids. The germline V and J ends were trimmed by 2 bases and 6 bases, with 14 bases remaining between them. CDR3 region: CASSLSLATSNEQFF. The DNA of the CDR3 is TGTGCCAGCAGCTTAAGTCTAGCTACCAGCAATGAGCAGTTCTTC.

The rearrangement joins TRBV16 to TRBJ1-2; D unclear. Germline CDR1 is KGHSY and CDR2 is FQNENV. This CDR3 spans 16 amino acids. Trimming removed 0 bases at V and 9 bases at J, with 20 bases between. The CDR3 reads CASSQSIGPDGYRYTF. CDR3 bases: TGTGCCAGCAGCCAATCGATAGGGCCGGATGGGTATCGCTACACCTTC.

This sequence joins TRBV27 and TRBJ2-1; 7 bases map to TRBD1. Trimming removed 7 bases from V and 2 bases from J; junction bases left unmatched: 2. The V gene's germline CDR1 is MNHEY and CDR2 SMNVEV (reference sequence). The CDR3 sequence is 13 residues long. The CDR3 here is CASIGQAYNEQFF. The DNA of the CDR3 is TGTGCCAGCATTGGACAGGCCTACAATGAGCAGTTCTTC.

CDR3 coding DNA: TGCAGCGTGGCTAGCGGTATGAGCTCCTACGAGCAGTACTTC. It encodes CSVASGMSSYEQYF. This chain joins TRBV29-1 and TRBJ2-7, with TRBD2 matching over 7 bases. The germline V gene encodes CDR1 SQVTM and CDR2 ANQGSEA. The J segment lost 0 bases and the V segment lost 6 bases, leaving 8 bases of the junction unmatched. The CDR3 runs 14 residues.